The present TCR beta chain was sequenced within a study of metastatic and nonmetastatic thyroid tumors. With 6 bases removed from V and 3 bases from J, the gap between germline ends came to 11 bases. Germline assignment: CDR1 SQVTM and CDR2 ANQGSEA. This CDR3 is built from 12 residues. TCRdb re-clonotyped the PCR reads through MiXCR. This sample has 13,000 to 15,000 clones, with around 29% found just once. The entire patient cohort was treatment-naive prior to thyroid surgery. The chain is built from TRBV29-1 and TRBJ2-5; no clear D gene. Material: blood. This receptor was identified in a female donor with papillary thyroid cancer or a benign thyroid nodule (not recorded which). Some clones in this sample may be carry-over from other donors' samples. CDR3 bases: TGCAGCGTGGGCCGACTGGAAGAGACCCAGTACTTC. Its protein product is CSVGRLEETQYF.